This T cell receptor beta chain originates from a study of vaccination and CD4 T cells after COVID-19. On the study more broadly: The makeup of the convalescents was six males and four females, two of them Hispanic. The cells in question were stimulated using overlapping spike peptides derived from SARS-CoV-2, HCoV-NL63, HCoV-OC43 and HCoV-229E.

Treatment here: approximately 9-day PBMC culture with coronavirus spike peptide pools or control peptides (ViraFEST assay). Negative selection purified CD4+ T cells after less than 12 days of culture. As for this clonotype: The antigen remains undetermined.

CD4+ T cells that had been cultured provided DNA sequenced with the Oncomine TCR Beta short-read assay. The template was genomic DNA from cultured CD4+ T cells. TCRdb re-analysed the PCR reads in MiXCR, keeping a single row per CDR3 protein. Altogether 13,000 or so distinct CDR3 sequences are present, 45% to 65% being singletons, with the ten largest covering about an eighth. The sequence was obtained from a human donor who had recovered from COVID-19. The material sequenced was CD4+ T cells from blood, cultured in vitro.

CDR3 protein: CASSPRGANTEAFF. The CDR3 DNA reads TGTGCCAGCTCACCACGGGGGGCGAACACTGAAGCTTTCTTT. V is TRBV18 and J is TRBJ1-1; tentative D call: TRBD1 (6 bases). This CDR3 is built from 14 residues. Germline V gene data show CDR1 as KGHSH and CDR2 as LQKENI. V lost 1 base and J lost 1, with 7 bases in between.